The clone carrying this T cell receptor beta chain showed up just a few times. Genes here carry mouse names. The CDR3 end lies 4 residues beyond the end of the read and is filled in from the germline J gene. This sample was taken from a study of CD8+ T cells in alopecia areata. Extraction of RNA preceded its reverse transcription into cDNA, which served as the sequencing template. Some clones are missing from TCRdb's copy, which holds only in-frame ones; the method was immunoSEQ multiplex PCR. The sample presents about 110,000 clones, none singletons. Germline CDR1 reads NSQYPW; CDR2 reads LRSPGD (reference sequence). Trimming removed 5 bases from V and 4 bases from J; junction bases left unmatched: 9. The CDR3 is 17 amino acids.

This sequence originates from a C3H/HeJ mouse with alopecia areata. As its MHC haplotype, the strain has H2-k. Sequenced input: lesional skin. The chain uses TRBV1 and TRBJ2-1, with 12 nucleotides matching TRBD1. This CDR3 reads CTCSPGTGGAIYAEQFF. CDR3 bases read: TGCACCTGCAGTCCCGGGACAGGGGGCGCAATATATGCT.